This T cell receptor beta chain came from a study of blood T cell repertoires in COVID-19. In the study overall: Whether acute or convalescent, the COVID-19 samples came from the United States, Italy and Spain. T cells, B-cell-depleted T cells, or PBMCs provided the cDNA or gDNA that served as material.

The sample holds a few counts of this clone. Source study methods: Researchers report that nucleated cell counts were estimated from reference gene primer amplification. Sequencing was performed with immunoSEQ multiplex PCR; in TCRdb, only in-frame clones are kept and a portion is missing. V and J calls and clone size are as listed in that table; D and trimming were resolved from the DNA. The table includes about 59,000 clones, less than 80% detected once. The CDR3 length is 16 residues. From germline, CDR1 is SNHLY and CDR2 FYNNEI. V trimming: 5 bases; J trimming: 5 bases; junction bases outside the gene matches: 9.

The TCR was taken from a man aged 60 to 69 with acute or convalescent COVID-19. The sequenced sample was peripheral blood. V and J are TRBV2 and TRBJ1-3; TRBD1 agrees at 10 bases. The CDR3 loop is CASSPRRQGARNTIYF. CDR3 bases: TGTGCCAGCAGTCCCCGTCGACAGGGGGCTAGAAACACCATATATTTT.